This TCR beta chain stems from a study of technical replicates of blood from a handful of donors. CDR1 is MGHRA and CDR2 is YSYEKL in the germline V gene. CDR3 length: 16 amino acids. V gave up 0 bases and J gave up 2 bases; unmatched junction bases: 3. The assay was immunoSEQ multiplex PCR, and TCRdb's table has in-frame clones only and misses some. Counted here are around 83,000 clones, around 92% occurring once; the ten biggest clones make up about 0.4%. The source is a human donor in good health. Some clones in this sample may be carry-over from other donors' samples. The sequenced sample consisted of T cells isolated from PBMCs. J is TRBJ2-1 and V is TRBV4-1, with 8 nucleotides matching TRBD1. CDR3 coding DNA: TGCGCCAGCAGCCAAGACCTCAGGGGGCCCTACAATGAGCAGTTCTTC. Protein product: CASSQDLRGPYNEQFF.